This is a list of T cell receptor beta chains from one sample in a study of human T cells and chemical hapten exposure. TCRdb reprocessed the RACE reads with MiXCR, giving one entry per CDR3 protein. The sample has approximately 90,000 distinct CDR3 sequences, about 8.7% seen once. Source material: whole blood. The receptors were sampled from a female donor in good health. Some clones in this sample may be carry-over from other donors' samples. The conserved cysteine and the conserved F or W are not part of the CDR3 here. Part of the rows lack a size; the others show once, few, many or a class for expanded clones.

J	size	length	V	CDR3
TRBJ2-3	many	9	TRBV6-6	ASSVTDTQY
TRBJ2-5	.	17	TRBV2	ASRESGLAGPWDQETQY
TRBJ2-7	many	12	TRBV2	ASSERLAGVEQY
TRBJ2-5	few	12	TRBV29-1	SVGLAGGYETQY
TRBJ2-2	few	14	TRBV19	ASTPPDRGNTGELF
TRBJ2-7	.	11	TRBV20-1	SARWGSSYEQY
TRBJ1-1	.	12	TRBV28	ASSLGRGLTEAF
TRBJ1-4	.	9	TRBV28	ASSFREKLF
TRBJ2-7	many	10	TRBV12-3/TRBV12-4	ASSLAGNEQY
TRBJ2-3	few	13	TRBV7-2	ASSPTSGRLDTQY
TRBJ1-4	many	17	TRBV11-2	ASRPRAGPLPATNEKLF
TRBJ1-4	few	13	TRBV7-6	ASSTRQGPNEKLF
TRBJ2-1	many	12	TRBV4-3	ASSQVLGGDEQF
TRBJ1-4	few	14	TRBV11-2	ASSLGLTPDYEKLF
TRBJ1-3	few	12	TRBV7-2	ASSRQISGNTIY
TRBJ1-2	.	12	TRBV5-1	ASSLAVSNYGYT
TRBJ1-4	many	13	TRBV28	ASSEGGSGDEKLF
TRBJ1-2	many	13	TRBV15	ATSRTFGTANGYT
TRBJ1-4	.	13	TRBV27	ASSLEGRGHEKLF
TRBJ2-2	.	14	TRBV11-2	ASSLVGTTNTGELF
TRBJ1-2	few	12	TRBV7-9	ASTQSGDFYGYT
TRBJ2-3	many	11	TRBV7-8	ASSSQGRDTQY
TRBJ2-6	.	14	TRBV4-3	ASSQDSSSGANVLT
TRBJ2-1	.	15	TRBV28	ASSLLLLAGGRNEQF
TRBJ2-7	many	19	TRBV28	ASSLEKGWASGRVSGYEQY
TRBJ2-1	few	13	TRBV19	ASSTAGLAGEEQF
TRBJ2-5	.	13	TRBV7-3	ASKASGHREETQY
TRBJ2-4	many	12	TRBV20-1	SALPGQSNYIQY
TRBJ2-7	few	14	TRBV6-1	ASNERWDRTSYEQY
TRBJ2-1	.	17	TRBV7-9	ASSLVFRLFSGGNNEQF
TRBJ1-2	few	14	TRBV4-2	ASSQDWGAQNYGYT
TRBJ1-5	.	14	TRBV24-1	ATSDRQGAGNQPQH
TRBJ2-5	few	13	TRBV5-6	ASSLPGAAPETQY